This TCR beta chain is drawn from a study of cytomegalovirus exposure and HLA in healthy donors. In the PCR, 60 Vbeta and 13 Jbeta primers were used. Assay: immunoSEQ multiplex PCR; the TCRdb copy retains only in-frame clones and omits some. This table has about 95,000 clones, nearly 80% appearing once. This TCR derives from a woman in her 40s in good health and CMV-seropositive. The sequenced sample consisted of PBMCs.

The CDR3 is CASSTGGGTDTQYF. CDR3 sequence (DNA): TGTGCCAGCAGTACAGGGGGGGGCACAGATACGCAGTATTTT. The chain employs TRBV6-6 and TRBJ2-3, with D tentatively TRBD1 (8 bases). V was cut by 5 bases and J by 1 base, with 10 bases left in between. CDR3 length: 14 residues. Germline V CDR1 and CDR2: MNHNY, SVGAGI (reference sequence).